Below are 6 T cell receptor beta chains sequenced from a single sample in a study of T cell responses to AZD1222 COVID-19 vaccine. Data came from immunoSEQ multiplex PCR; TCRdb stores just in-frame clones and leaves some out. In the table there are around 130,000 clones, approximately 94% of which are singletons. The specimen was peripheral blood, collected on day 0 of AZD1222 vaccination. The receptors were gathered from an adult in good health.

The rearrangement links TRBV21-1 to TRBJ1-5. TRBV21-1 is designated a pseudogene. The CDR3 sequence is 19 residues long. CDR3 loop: CASSPPGGQLEGFNQPQHF. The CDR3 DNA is TGTGCCAGCAGCCCCCCCGGTGGGCAGCTAGAAGGCTTCAATCAGCCCCAGCATTTT.

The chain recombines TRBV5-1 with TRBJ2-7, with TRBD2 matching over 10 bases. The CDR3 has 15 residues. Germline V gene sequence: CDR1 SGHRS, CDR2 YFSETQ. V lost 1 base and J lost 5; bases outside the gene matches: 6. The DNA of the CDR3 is TGCGCCAGCAGCTTGACTAGCGGGACGCTCCACGAGCAGTACTTC. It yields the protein CASSLTSGTLHEQYF. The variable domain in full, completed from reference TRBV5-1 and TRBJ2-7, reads KAGVTQTPRYLIKTRGQQVTLSCSPISGHRSVSWYQQTPGQGLQFLFEYFSETQRNKGNFPGRFSGRQFSNSRSEMNVSTLELGDSALYLCASSLTSGTLHEQYFGPGTRLTVT.

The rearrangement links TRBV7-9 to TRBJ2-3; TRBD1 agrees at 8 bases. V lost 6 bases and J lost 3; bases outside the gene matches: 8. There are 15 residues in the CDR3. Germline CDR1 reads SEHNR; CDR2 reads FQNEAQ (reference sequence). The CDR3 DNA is TGTGCCAGCAGTTTTGGGACAGGACCAACAGATACGCAGTATTTT. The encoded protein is CASSFGTGPTDTQYF. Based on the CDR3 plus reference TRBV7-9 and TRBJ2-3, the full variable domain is DTGVSQNPRHKITKRGQNVTFRCDPISEHNRLYWYRQTLGQGPEFLTYFQNEAQLEKSRLLSDRFSAERPKGSFSTLEIQRTEQGDSAMYLCASSFGTGPTDTQYFGPGTRLTVL.

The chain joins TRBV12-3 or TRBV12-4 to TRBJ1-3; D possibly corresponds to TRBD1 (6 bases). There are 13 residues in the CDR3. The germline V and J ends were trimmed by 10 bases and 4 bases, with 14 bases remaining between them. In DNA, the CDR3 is TGTGCCATGAGGGGGGCGGTCGGAAACACCATATATTTT. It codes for CAMRGAVGNTIYF.

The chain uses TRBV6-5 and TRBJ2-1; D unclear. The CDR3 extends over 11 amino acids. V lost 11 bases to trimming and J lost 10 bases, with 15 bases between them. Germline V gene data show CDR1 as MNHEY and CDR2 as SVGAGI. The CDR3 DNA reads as TGTGCCTCCTCTCGGTCAGGCGAGCAGTTCTTC. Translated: CASSRSGEQFF.

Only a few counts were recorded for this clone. This CDR3 is CAWRAPGRNNSPLHF. The CDR3 DNA is TGTGCCTGGAGAGCCCCTGGTAGAAATAATTCACCCCTCCACTTT. The genes are TRBV30 and TRBJ1-6; D is unresolved. Deletions cut 3 bases from V and 5 bases from J, with 14 bases between. This CDR3 spans 15 amino acids. Germline-derived CDR1 and CDR2 are GTSNPN and SVGIG (reference sequence). Full variable domain (outside the CDR3, taken from reference TRBV30 and TRBJ1-6): SQTIHQWPATLVQPVGSPLSLECTVEGTSNPNLYWYRQAAGRGLQLLFYSVGIGQISSEVPQNLSASRPQDRQFILSSKKLLLSDSGFYLCAWRAPGRNNSPLHFGNGTRLTVT.